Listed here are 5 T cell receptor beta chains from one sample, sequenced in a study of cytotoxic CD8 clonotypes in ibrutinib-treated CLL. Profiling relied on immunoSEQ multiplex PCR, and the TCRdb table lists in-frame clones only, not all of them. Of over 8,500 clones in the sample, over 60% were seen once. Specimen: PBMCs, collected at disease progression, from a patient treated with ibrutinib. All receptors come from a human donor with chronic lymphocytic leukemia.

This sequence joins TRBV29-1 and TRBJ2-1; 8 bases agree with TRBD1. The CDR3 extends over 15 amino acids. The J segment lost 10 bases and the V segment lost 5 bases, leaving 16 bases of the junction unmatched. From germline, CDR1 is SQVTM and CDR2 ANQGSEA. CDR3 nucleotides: TGCAGCGTTCTTCGGACAGGGACAAGTCTAGCGGAGCAGTTCTTC. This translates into CSVLRTGTSLAEQFF.

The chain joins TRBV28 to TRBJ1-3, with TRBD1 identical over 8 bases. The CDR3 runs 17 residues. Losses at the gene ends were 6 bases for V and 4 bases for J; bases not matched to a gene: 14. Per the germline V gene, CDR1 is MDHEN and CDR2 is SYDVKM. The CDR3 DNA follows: TGTGCCAGCAGCCCTCTTCAACCAGGGGGCGGGGGAAACACCATATATTTT. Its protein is CASSPLQPGGGGNTIYF.

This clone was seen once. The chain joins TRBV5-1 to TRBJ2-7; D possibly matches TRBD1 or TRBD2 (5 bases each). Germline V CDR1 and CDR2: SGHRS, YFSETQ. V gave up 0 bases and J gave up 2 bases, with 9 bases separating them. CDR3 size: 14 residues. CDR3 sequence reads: CASSLGGPAYEQYF. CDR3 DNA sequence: TGCGCCAGCAGCTTGGGGGGACCTGCCTACGAGCAGTACTTC.

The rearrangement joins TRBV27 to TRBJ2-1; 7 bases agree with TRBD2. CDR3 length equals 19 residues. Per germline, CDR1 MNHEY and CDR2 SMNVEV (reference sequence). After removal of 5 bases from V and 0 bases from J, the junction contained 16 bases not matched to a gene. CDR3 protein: CASSLRQTSAGSSYNEQFF. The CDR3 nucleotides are TGTGCCAGCAGTCTCCGACAGACTTCAGCGGGAAGCTCCTACAATGAGCAGTTCTTC.

Here the CDR3 reads CASSKGNDGVPPTTGELFF. In DNA form, the CDR3 reads TGTGCCAGCAGCAAAGGGAATGATGGGGTTCCCCCGACCACCGGGGAGCTGTTTTTT. The chain combines TRBV14 with TRBJ2-2; D uncertain. Deletions cut 5 bases from V and 4 bases from J, with 26 bases between. CDR1 is SGHDN and CDR2 is FVKESK in the germline V gene. The CDR3 runs 19 residues.